Sequencing of this TCR beta chain was carried out in a study of blood T cell repertoires in COVID-19 (dated by TCRdb to 2018 to 2020). Background on the whole study: Samples from collaborators originated in the United States, Italy and Spain and spanned both the acute and convalescent phases of COVID-19. The material from the prospective study consisted of cDNA or gDNA derived from T cells, B-cell-depleted T cells, or PBMCs. Nearly every sample came with metadata listing a de-identified subject ID, COVID-19 status, age in years and sex. The samples were drawn from the first 160 participants of the ongoing ImmuneRACE study and from 950 to 1,500 subjects provided by 6 global collaborators. The repertoires were released in a freely available public database intended as a resource for research on the immune response to SARS-CoV-2. Deeply sampled blood TCRbeta repertoires from subjects exposed to, actively infected with, or recovered from COVID-19 were included in the dataset. Where available, HLA class I and class II types were taken from metadata supplied by the sample provider and were not determined by assay-based typing.

As regards this clone: Which antigen it targets is not known. One base away there is no much larger clone; base qualities are not given.

TCRbeta CDR3 regions were amplified from genomic DNA by means of the immunoSEQ Assay, a bias-controlled multiplex PCR. The authors processed their data as follows. The number of nucleated cells in each sample was estimated by amplification of reference gene primers within the assay. To quantify the absolute abundance of each unique TCRbeta CDR3 rearrangement, sequence reads were collapsed and filtered. For each sample, productive Simpson clonality was calculated as the square root of Simpson's diversity index across productive rearrangements. Drawn from immuneACCESS, this table holds only the in-frame rearrangements with V and J called that TCRdb kept. Clones are partly lost; checked studies trace under half to an unresolved V gene and leave the rest unexplained. The D gene and trimming were derived from the DNA, and the V and J assignments and clone size from that table. Across this sample there are some 250,000 clones, with 80% to 85% seen only once. The top ten constitute less than 3% of the sample.

Each collaborating institution followed its own protocols to collect whole blood in K2EDTA tubes. For TCRbeta analysis, collaborators shipped samples as frozen whole blood, isolated PBMCs, or DNA extracted from either of those sample types. Results the study describes overall, beyond this receptor: The amount of clinical and demographic metadata varied by source and participant and was provided uncurated.

CDR1 and CDR2, per the germline V gene, are MGHRA and YSYEKL. The V and J ends are trimmed by 4 bases and 4 bases, leaving 11 bases between them. Its CDR3 holds 13 amino acids, cysteine through phenylalanine. Solely the CDR3 DNA is kept, with 39 bases framed from the first base. The sample taken for sequencing was peripheral blood. The sequence is built from TRBV4-1 and TRBJ2-7; matching of 6 bases hints at TRBD1 as the D gene. This receptor was obtained from a woman aged 60-75 years with active or convalescent COVID-19. The CDR3: CASSLSGAYEQYF. The bases read TGCGCCAGCAGCCTCTCAGGGGCATACGAGCAGTACTTC.